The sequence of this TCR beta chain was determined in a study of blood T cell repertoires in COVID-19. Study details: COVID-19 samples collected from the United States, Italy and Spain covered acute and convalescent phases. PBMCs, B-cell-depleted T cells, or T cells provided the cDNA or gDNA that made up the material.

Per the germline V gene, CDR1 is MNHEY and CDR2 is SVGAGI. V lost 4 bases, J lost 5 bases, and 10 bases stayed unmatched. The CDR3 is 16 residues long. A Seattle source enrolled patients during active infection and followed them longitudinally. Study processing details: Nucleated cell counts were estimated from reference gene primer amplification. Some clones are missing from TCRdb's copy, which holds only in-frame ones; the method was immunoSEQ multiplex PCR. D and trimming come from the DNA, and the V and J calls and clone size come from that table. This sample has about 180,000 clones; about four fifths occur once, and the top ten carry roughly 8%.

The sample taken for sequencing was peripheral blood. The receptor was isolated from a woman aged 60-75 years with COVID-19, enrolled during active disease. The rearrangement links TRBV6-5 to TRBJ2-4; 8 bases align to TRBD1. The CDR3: CASSSPWTGKENIQYF. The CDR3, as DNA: TGTGCCAGCAGTTCTCCGTGGACAGGGAAGGAAAACATTCAGTACTTC.